This is a list of T cell receptor beta chains from one sample in a study of blood T cell repertoires in COVID-19. Repertoires were generated with immunoSEQ multiplex PCR, while TCRdb's copy carries only in-frame clones and drops some. The table shows about 23,000 clones, with around 90% occurring only once. Sequenced: peripheral blood. All receptors come from a woman aged 80 or over with active COVID-19. Each CDR3 is given without its conserved first and last residue.

ASSLMSGVSSGANVLT,TRBV5-1
ASSPKRGFTDTQY,TRBV7-2
ASSYDRRYEQY,TRBV5-5
ASSFSRETQY,TRBV12-3/TRBV12-4
ASSRQGSNTGELF,TRBV18
AWARTPLYGYT,TRBV30
ASSPTGVGELF,TRBV7-7
ASSPPGTEAF,TRBV5-1
ASSADDREYEQF,TRBV9
ASSSRRTVTTYNEQF,TRBV28
SVVRSRADYEQY,TRBV29-1
ASSQRGQTTDTQY,TRBV4-3
ASSRFNSGIDEQF,TRBV6-6
ASSRDFGGYT,TRBV3-1/TRBV3-2
ASSPGGGTGSTDTQY,TRBV9
ASSFDRTAYEQY,TRBV7-2
ASSRQETQY,TRBV6-5
ATRTSGDHEQY,TRBV10-3
ASSLESGSREF,TRBV11-2
ASSVEPSSYNSPLH,TRBV9
ASSLALGGETQY,TRBV7-8
ASSLLSRGARTEAF,TRBV6-2/TRBV6-3
ATSDPGTGTTGELF,TRBV24-1